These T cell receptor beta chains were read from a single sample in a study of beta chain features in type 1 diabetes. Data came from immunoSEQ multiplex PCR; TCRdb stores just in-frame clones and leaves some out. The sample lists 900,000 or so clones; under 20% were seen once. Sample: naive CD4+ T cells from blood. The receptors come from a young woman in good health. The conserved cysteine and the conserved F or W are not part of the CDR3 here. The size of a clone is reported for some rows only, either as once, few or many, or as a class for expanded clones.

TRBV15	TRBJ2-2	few	ATGAGGTGELF
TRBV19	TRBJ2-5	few	ASKGGRDQETQY
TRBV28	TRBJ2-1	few	ATWGTGFNNEQF
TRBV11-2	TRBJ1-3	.	ASSPALAFYGNTIY
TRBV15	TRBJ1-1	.	ATSSAGRAFAF
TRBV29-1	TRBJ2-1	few	SVAKSSYNEQF
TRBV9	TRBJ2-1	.	ASSSRLASSYNEQF
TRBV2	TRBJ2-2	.	ASLGVRNTGELF
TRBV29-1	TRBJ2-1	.	SVPSWGLAGEGNEQF
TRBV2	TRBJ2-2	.	ASSETSVGELF
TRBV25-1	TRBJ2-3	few	ASSRTGRGARTDTQY
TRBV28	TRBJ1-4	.	ASSSDSATNEKLF
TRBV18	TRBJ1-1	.	ASSTGGSPEAF
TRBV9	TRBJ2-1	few	ASSVSGRTYNEQF
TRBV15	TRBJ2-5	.	ATALRETQY
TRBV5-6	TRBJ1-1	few	ASSLATLRQGITEAF
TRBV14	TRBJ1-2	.	ASSFTGLNGYT
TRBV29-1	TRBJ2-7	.	SVEGGQGQY
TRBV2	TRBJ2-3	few	ASSIQGTDTQY
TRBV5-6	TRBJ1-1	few	ASSLERGVGEAF
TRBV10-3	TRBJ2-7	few	AISEWRNEQY